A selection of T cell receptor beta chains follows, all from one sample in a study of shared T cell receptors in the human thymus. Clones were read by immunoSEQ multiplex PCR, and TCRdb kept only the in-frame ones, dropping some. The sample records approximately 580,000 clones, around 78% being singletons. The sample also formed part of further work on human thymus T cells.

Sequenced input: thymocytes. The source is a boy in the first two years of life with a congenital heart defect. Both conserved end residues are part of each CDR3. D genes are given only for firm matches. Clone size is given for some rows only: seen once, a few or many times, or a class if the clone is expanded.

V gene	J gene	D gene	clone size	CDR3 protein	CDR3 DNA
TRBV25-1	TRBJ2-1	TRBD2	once	CASTRTSGSGEQFF	TGTGCCAGCACACGGACTAGCGGGAGTGGTGAGCAGTTCTTC
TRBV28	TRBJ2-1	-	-	CASSLPLGYNEQFF	TGTGCCAGCAGTTTACCACTAGGTTACAATGAGCAGTTCTTC
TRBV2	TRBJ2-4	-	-	CASKLAKNIQYF	TGTGCCAGCAAGCTAGCCAAAAACATTCAGTACTTC
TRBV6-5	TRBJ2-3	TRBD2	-	CASRGLAGGRDTQYF	TGTGCCAGCAGAGGACTAGCGGGAGGGCGAGATACGCAGTATTTT
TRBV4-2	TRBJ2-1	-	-	CASSLNPGASYNEQFF	TGTGCCAGCAGCCTTAACCCCGGAGCCTCCTACAATGAGCAGTTCTTC
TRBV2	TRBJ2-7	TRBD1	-	CASTTVDRGGSYEQYF	TGTGCCAGCACCACGGTGGACAGGGGTGGATCCTACGAGCAGTACTTC
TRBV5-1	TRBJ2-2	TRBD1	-	CASSLTKGADTGELFF	TGCGCCAGCAGCTTGACAAAGGGGGCGGACACCGGGGAGCTGTTTTTT
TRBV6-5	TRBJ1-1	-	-	CASSRDMEVTEAFF	TGTGCCAGCAGTCGAGACATGGAGGTCACTGAAGCTTTCTTT
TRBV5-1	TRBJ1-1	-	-	CASSLTPTDMNTEAFF	TGCGCCAGCAGCTTAACCCCGACAGATATGAACACTGAAGCTTTCTTT
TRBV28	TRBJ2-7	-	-	CASSLFRGSYEQYF	TGTGCCAGCAGTTTATTCCGAGGGTCCTACGAGCAGTACTTC
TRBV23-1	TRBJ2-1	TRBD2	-	CASSLAGGAYNEQFF	TGCGCCAGCAGTTTAGCGGGAGGGGCCTACAATGAGCAGTTCTTC
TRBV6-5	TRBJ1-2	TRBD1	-	CASSRQGAYGYTF	TGTGCCAGCAGCCGACAGGGGGCCTATGGCTACACCTTC
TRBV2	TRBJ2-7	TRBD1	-	CASSENRGVHEQYF	TGTGCCAGCAGTGAAAACAGGGGGGTCCACGAGCAGTACTTC
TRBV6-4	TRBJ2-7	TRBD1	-	CASSPKDRGTGAYEQYF	TGTGCCAGCAGCCCCAAGGACAGGGGTACAGGAGCCTACGAGCAGTACTTC
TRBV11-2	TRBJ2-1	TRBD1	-	CASSSGQGEGNEQFF	TGTGCCAGCAGTTCGGGACAGGGGGAGGGGAATGAGCAGTTCTTC
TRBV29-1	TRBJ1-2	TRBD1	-	CSVEPRQGNYGYTF	TGCAGCGTTGAGCCCCGACAGGGAAACTATGGCTACACCTTC